This T cell receptor (beta chain) appears in the sequencing data of a study of graft-versus-host responses after intestinal transplantation. About the study: Multivisceral, liver-intestinal, or isolated intestinal transplants were received by the recipients. Each recipient received anti-thymocyte globulin induction, then tacrolimus and steroids for 3 to 4 years. Regarding the study as a whole: Subjects displaying graft-donor T cell macrochimerism possessed elevated graft-versus-host to host-versus-graft clonal ratios inside allografts.

Only in-frame clones appear in the TCRdb table, and some are missing; sequencing was by immunoSEQ multiplex PCR. The sample lists approximately 10,000 clones, roughly 32% seen once, with less than 6% in the top ten. Sorting of proliferating CFSE-low CD3+CD4+ and CD3+CD8+ responders took place after the reaction. This clone turned up a few times. V was pared by 0 bases and J by 7 bases, with 13 bases between. Germline CDR1 reads SGHDT; CDR2 reads YYEEEE. This CDR3 has 14 amino acids. The receptor comes from a human patient who was an organ donor for intestinal transplantation. The specimen comprised alloreactive CD4+ T cells from a mixed lymphocyte reaction culture, sampled before transplantation. Sample subset: CFSE-low proliferating T cells sorted from approximately 6-day pre-transplant mixed lymphocyte reaction (GvH or HvG direction). The rearrangement links TRBV5-6 to TRBJ1-1, with D possibly matching TRBD1 (6 bases). The CDR3 region has the DNA TGTGCCAGCAGCTTGGCCGTGGGGGGCGTTGAAGCTTTCTTT. This sequence encodes CASSLAVGGVEAFF.